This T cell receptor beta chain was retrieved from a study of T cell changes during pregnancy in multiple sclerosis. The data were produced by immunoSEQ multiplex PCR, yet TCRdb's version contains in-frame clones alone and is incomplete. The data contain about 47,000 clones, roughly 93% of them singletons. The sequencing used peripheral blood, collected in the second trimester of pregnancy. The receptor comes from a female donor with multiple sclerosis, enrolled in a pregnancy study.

The CDR3 sequence: CSVVFSGEYEQYF. Written as DNA, the CDR3 is TGCAGCGTTGTGTTTAGCGGAGAATACGAGCAGTACTTC. The J gene is TRBJ2-7, the V gene TRBV29-1; TRBD2 might be the D (6 bases). The CDR3 runs 13 residues. V lost 4 bases and J 4 bases, leaving 14 bases between the germline ends. From germline, CDR1 is SQVTM and CDR2 ANQGSEA.